The 13 T cell receptor beta chains in this list originate from one sample, sequenced in a study of cytomegalovirus exposure and HLA in healthy donors. In the PCR, 60 Vbeta and 13 Jbeta primers were used. Here immunoSEQ multiplex PCR was the method, and the copy in TCRdb shows in-frame clones only, minus some. The sample shows 150,000 or so clones, approximately 81% of them seen only once. The sequenced sample consisted of PBMCs. These receptors were collected from a male donor in good health and CMV-seronegative.

The chain combines TRBV5-1 with TRBJ1-3, with 9 positions matching TRBD1. The germline V gene has CDR1 SGHRS and CDR2 YFSETQ. The CDR3 spans 14 residues. Losses at the gene ends were 3 bases for V and 5 bases for J; bases not matched to a gene: 3. CDR3 amino acids: CASSSGTGRNTIYF. The CDR3 bases are TGCGCCAGCAGCTCGGGGACAGGGAGAAACACCATATATTTT.

This clone showed up just once. CDR3 loop: CASSSLAGNSYEQYF. CDR3 DNA sequence: TGTGCCAGCAGCTCGCTAGCGGGGAACTCCTACGAGCAGTACTTC. V gene TRBV5-4 combines with J gene TRBJ2-7; the match to TRBD2 covers 9 bases. Trimming at V came to 3 bases and at J to 0 bases, leaving 4 bases not matched to a gene. Germline CDR1 reads SGHNT; CDR2 reads YYREEE (reference sequence). The CDR3 is made up of 15 amino acids.

This clone is a singleton in its sample. This chain's CDR3 is CASSSAGGTQYF. The CDR3 DNA sequence: TGTGCCAGCAGCTCCGCCGGGGGGACCCAGTACTTC. V is TRBV5-6 and J is TRBJ2-5, with D perhaps TRBD2 (6 bases). This CDR3 has 12 residues. V was trimmed by 3 bases and J by 7 bases, leaving 10 bases between them. CDR1 and CDR2 from the germline V gene are SGHDT and YYEEEE.

The chain carries TRBV28 and TRBJ2-7; D not resolved. Trimming shortened V by 5 bases and J by 8 bases, and 19 bases separated the two germline ends. The V gene's germline CDR1 is MDHEN and CDR2 SYDVKM. CDR3 size: 14 residues. The CDR3 DNA reads TGTGCCAGCAGTCCCCGGTCCCTACCCATCCAGCAGTACTTC. Its translation: CASSPRSLPIQQYF.

The gene calls are TRBV19 and TRBJ1-1; tentative D call: TRBD1 (5 bases). The CDR3 sequence is 16 residues long. Trimming took 0 bases from V and 5 from J, leaving 16 bases between them. CDR1 LNHDA and CDR2 SQIVND come from the germline V gene (reference sequence). The CDR3, as DNA: TGTGCCAGTAGTATAGATGGAAACAGGCGGGGGACTGAAGCTTTCTTT. Its translation: CASSIDGNRRGTEAFF.

The chain carries TRBV5-6 and TRBJ2-7; D uncertain. Per germline, CDR1 SGHDT and CDR2 YYEEEE. Trimming stripped 2 bases from V and 0 bases from J, with 12 bases between. This CDR3 has 15 amino acids. CDR3 amino acids: CASSLSGSNSYEQYF. CDR3 bases: TGTGCCAGCAGCTTATCAGGCTCCAACTCCTACGAGCAGTACTTC.

The rearrangement joins TRBV7-2 to TRBJ1-1; 9 positions match TRBD1. Germline values: CDR1 SGHTA, CDR2 FQGNSA. The CDR3 is made up of 14 amino acids. J lost 6 bases, V lost 1 base, and 3 bases had no gene match. Here the CDR3 DNA reads TGTGCCAGCAGCTTAGGGACAGGGGCGTCTGAAGCTTTCTTT. Amino acid sequence: CASSLGTGASEAFF.

This clone has a handful of counts. This CDR3 reads CASSLGATSGGAYNEQFF. In DNA, the CDR3 is TGCGCCAGCAGCTTGGGGGCGACTAGCGGGGGGGCCTACAATGAGCAGTTCTTC. V gene TRBV5-1 combines with J gene TRBJ2-1; 14 bases align to TRBD2. Unmatched junction bases numbered 4, after V lost 0 bases and J lost 2 bases. CDR3 size: 18 residues. CDR1 is SGHRS and CDR2 is YFSETQ in the germline V gene.

This clone was observed a handful of times. This chain connects TRBV30 to TRBJ1-2, with a weak D call TRBD1 (6 bases). There are 12 residues in the CDR3. The germline V gene has CDR1 GTSNPN and CDR2 SVGIG (reference sequence). V lost 3 bases and J lost 12, with 17 bases in between. In DNA, the CDR3 is TGTGCCTGGAGCGCCGACAGGTTATCGGACACCTTC. Its protein product is CAWSADRLSDTF. The whole variable domain, filled in from reference TRBV30 and TRBJ1-2, reads SQTIHQWPATLVQPVGSPLSLECTVEGTSNPNLYWYRQAAGRGLQLLFYSVGIGQISSEVPQNLSASRPQDRQFILSSKKLLLSDSGFYLCAWSADRLSDTFGSGTRLTVV.

The chain is built from TRBV27 and TRBJ1-1; 8 bases match TRBD1. Germline V gene lookup returns CDR1 MNHEY and CDR2 SMNVEV (reference sequence). V was clipped by 4 bases and J by 10 bases; unmatched bases: 11. The CDR3 consists of 14 residues. The CDR3 bases are TGTGCCAGCAGTTCCCCGGGACAGGTGGGTGCAGCTTTCTTT. Translation: CASSSPGQVGAAFF.

The table lists this clone with a few counts. The chain recombines TRBV7-6 with TRBJ2-2; tentative D call: TRBD2 (6 bases). CDR3 size: 16 residues. In germline, CDR1 is SGHVS, CDR2 FNYEAQ. The germline V and J ends were trimmed by 5 bases and 5 bases, with 18 bases remaining between them. The CDR3 coding sequence is TGTGCCAGCAGCCGCCTCGGAGGGCCTGGGACCGGGGAGCTGTTTTTT. This sequence encodes CASSRLGGPGTGELFF.

This clone was seen only a few times. The chain employs TRBV29-1 and TRBJ2-3; TRBD1 might be the D (6 bases). V lost 4 bases to trimming and J lost 3 bases, with 17 bases between them. Germline CDR1 reads SQVTM; CDR2 reads ANQGSEA. This CDR3 region has 15 residues. The DNA of the CDR3 is TGCAGCGTTGGAGGAAGGGGGACACTGACAGATACGCAGTATTTT. Translation gives CSVGGRGTLTDTQYF.

This chain joins TRBV5-4 and TRBJ2-2; tentatively, D is TRBD1 (5 bases). CDR3 length: 16 amino acids. Trimming shortened V by 7 bases and J by 7 bases, and 23 bases separated the two germline ends. CDR1 and CDR2 (germline): SGHNT, YYREEE (reference sequence). CDR3: CASGAPGGALGGELFF. DNA of the CDR3: TGTGCCAGCGGTGCTCCGGGTGGGGCATTGGGCGGGGAGCTGTTTTTT.